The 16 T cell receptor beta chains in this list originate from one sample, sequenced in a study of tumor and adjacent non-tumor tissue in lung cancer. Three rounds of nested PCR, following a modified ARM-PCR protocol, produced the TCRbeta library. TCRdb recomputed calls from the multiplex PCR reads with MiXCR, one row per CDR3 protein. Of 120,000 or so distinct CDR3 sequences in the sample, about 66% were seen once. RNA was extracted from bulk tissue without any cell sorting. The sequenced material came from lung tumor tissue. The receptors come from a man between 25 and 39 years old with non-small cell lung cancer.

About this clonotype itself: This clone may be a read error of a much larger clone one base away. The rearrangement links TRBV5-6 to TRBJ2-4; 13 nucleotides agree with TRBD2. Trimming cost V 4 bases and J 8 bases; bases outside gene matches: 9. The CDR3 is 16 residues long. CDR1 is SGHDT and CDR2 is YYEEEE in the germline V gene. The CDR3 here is CASSGTSGEAQDIQYF. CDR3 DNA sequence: TGTGCCAGCAGCGGGACTAGCGGGGAGGCTCAAGACATTCAGTACTTC.

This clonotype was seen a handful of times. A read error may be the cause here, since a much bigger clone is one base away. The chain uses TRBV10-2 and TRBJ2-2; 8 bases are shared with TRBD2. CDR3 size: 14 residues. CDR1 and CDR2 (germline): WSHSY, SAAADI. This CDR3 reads CTSRRPGGHGELFF. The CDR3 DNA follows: TGCACCAGCCGACGCCCGGGAGGGCACGGGGAGCTGTTTTTT.

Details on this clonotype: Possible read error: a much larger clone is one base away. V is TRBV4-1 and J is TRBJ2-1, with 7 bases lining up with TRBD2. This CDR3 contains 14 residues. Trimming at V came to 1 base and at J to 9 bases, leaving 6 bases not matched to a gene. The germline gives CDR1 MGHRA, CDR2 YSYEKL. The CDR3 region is CASSQVGRVLEQFF. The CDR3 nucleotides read TGCGCCAGCAGCCAAGTGGGGAGGGTCCTTGAGCAGTTCTTC.

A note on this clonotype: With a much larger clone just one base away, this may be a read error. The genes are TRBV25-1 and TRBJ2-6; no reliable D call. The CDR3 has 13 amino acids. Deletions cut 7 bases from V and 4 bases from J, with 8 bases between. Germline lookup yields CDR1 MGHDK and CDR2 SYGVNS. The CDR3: CASIHAGANVLTF. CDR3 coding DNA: TGTGCCAGCATCCATGCGGGGGCCAACGTCCTGACTTTC.

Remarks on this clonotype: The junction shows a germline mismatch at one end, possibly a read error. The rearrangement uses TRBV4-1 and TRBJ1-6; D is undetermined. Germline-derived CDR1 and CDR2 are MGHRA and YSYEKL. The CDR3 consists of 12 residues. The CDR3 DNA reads TGCGCCTGCAGCCAATCCTTTTCACCCCTCCACTTT. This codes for CACSQSFSPLHF.

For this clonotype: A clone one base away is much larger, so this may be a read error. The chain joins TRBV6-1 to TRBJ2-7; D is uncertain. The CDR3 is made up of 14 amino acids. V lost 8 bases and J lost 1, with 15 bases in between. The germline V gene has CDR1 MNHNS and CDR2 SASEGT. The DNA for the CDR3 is TGTGCCAGCGGACCGGAACACCGGTCCTACGAGCAGTACTTC. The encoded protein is CASGPEHRSYEQYF.

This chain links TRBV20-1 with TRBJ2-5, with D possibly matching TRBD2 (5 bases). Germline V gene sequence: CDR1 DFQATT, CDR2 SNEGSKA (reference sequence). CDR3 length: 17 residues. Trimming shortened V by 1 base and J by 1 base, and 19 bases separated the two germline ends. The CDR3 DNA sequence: TGCAGTGCTAGAGTCGGGCCCAACCACCGGGGCCAAGAGACCCAGTACTTC. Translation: CSARVGPNHRGQETQYF.

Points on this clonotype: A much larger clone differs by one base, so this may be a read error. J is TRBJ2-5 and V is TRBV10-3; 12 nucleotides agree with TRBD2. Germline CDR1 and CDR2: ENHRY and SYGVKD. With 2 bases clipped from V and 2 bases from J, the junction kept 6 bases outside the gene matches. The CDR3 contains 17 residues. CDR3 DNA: TGTGCCATCAGTGAGCGACTAGCGGGGGCGCGACAAGAGACCCAGTACTTC. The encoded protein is CAISERLAGARQETQYF.

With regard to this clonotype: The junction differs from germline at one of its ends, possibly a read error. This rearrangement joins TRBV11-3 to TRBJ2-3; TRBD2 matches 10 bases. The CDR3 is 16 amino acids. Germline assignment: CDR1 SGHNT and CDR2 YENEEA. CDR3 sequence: CASSLLAGVPGDRQYF. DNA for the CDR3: TGTGCCAGCAGCTTACTAGCGGGAGTGCCAGGAGATAGGCAGTATTTT.

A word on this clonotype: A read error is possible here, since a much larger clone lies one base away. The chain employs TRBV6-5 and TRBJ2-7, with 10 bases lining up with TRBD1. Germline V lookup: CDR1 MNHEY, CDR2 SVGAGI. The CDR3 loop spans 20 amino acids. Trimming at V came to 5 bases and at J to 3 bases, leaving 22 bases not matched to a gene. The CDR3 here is CASSKGGTGDDLPGFYEQYF. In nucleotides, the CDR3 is TGTGCCAGCAGTAAGGGGGGGACAGGGGACGACCTACCGGGCTTCTACGAGCAGTACTTC.

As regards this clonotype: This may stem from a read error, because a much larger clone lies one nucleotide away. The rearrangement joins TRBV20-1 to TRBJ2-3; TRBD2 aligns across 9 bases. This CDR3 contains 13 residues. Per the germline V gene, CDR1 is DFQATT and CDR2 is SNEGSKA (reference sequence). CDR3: CNAIAGEEDTQYF. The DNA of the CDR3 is TGCAATGCTATAGCGGGAGAGGAAGATACGCAGTATTTT.

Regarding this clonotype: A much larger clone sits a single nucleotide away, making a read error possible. The CDR3 DNA follows: TGCGCCAGCAGCTTCGGGACGGGAGCTAACTATGGCTACACCTTC. This translates into CASSFGTGANYGYTF. The genes are TRBV4-1 and TRBJ1-2, with TRBD1 as a possible D gene (5 bases). This CDR3 has 15 residues. Trimming removed 5 bases from V and 0 bases from J, with 13 bases in between. Germline CDR1 MGHRA, CDR2 YSYEKL.

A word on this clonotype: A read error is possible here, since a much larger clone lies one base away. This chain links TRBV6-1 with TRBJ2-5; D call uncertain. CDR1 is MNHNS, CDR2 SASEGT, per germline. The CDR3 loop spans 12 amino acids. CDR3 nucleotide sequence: TGTGCCAACAGTGAAGCCCAAGAGACCCAGTACTTC. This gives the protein CANSEAQETQYF.

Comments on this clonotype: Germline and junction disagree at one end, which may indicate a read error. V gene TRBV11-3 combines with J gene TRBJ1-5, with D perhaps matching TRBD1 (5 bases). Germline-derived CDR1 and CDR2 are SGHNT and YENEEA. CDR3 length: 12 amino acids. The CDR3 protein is CASSRGDQHQHF. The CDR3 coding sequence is TGTGCCAGCAGCCGAGGGGATCAGCACCAGCATTTT.

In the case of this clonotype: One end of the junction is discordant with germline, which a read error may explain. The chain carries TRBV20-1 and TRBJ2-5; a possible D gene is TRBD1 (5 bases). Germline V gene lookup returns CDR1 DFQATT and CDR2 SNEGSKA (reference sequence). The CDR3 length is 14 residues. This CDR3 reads CSARDGGAQETQYF. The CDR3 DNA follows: TGCAGTGCTAGAGACGGTGGGGCTCAAGAGACCCAGTATTTC.

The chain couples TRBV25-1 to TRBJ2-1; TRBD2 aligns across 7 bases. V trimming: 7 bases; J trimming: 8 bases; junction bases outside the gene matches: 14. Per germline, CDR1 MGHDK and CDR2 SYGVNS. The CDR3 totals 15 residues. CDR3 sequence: CASTAPSGRRDEQFF. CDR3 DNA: TGTGCCAGCACCGCCCCTAGCGGCCGACGGGATGAGCAGTTCTTC.